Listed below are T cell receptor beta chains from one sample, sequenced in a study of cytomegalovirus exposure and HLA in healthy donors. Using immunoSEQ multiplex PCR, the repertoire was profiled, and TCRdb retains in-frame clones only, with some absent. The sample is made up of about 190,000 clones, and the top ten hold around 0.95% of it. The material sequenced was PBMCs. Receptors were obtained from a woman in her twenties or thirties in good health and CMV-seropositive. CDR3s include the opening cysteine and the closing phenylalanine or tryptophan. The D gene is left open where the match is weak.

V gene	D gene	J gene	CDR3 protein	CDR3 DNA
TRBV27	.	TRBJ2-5	CASSLSGGETQYF	TGTGCCAGCAGTTTATCGGGGGGAGAGACCCAGTACTTC
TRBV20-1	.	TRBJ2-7	CSATGAREQYF	TGCAGTGCTACGGGAGCGCGGGAGCAGTACTTC
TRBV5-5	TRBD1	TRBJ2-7	CASSWEPDRGSYEQYF	TGTGCCAGCAGCTGGGAGCCGGACAGGGGATCTTACGAGCAGTACTTC
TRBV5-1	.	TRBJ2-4	CASSLGPPGAGLSNIQYF	TGCGCCAGCAGCCTTGGACCCCCTGGGGCAGGGCTGTCTAACATTCAGTACTTC
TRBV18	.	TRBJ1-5	CASSPRERAGNQPQHF	TGTGCCAGCTCACCAAGGGAGAGAGCGGGGAATCAGCCCCAGCATTTT
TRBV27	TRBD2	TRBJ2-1	CASSPSGLAGVEQFF	TGTGCCAGCAGTCCCTCCGGGCTAGCGGGAGTTGAGCAGTTCTTC
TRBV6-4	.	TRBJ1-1	CASSDDSSQNTKAFF	TGTGCCAGCAGTGATGACAGCTCCCAGAACACAAAAGCTTTCTTT
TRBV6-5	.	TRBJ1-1	CASSYWPGVNTEAFF	TGTGCCAGCAGTTACTGGCCAGGGGTGAACACTGAAGCTTTCTTT
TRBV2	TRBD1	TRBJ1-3	CAITDRAGNTIYF	TGTGCCATCACCGACAGGGCTGGAAACACCATATATTTT
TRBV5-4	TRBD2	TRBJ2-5	CASSLSPRGEETQYF	TGTGCCAGCAGCTTGTCACCGCGGGGGGAAGAGACCCAGTACTTC
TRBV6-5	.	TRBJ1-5	CASSYGPPQDQPQHF	TGTGCCAGCAGTTACGGCCCCCCTCAGGATCAGCCCCAGCATTTT
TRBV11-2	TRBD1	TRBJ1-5	CASSFDRGNQPQHF	TGTGCCAGCAGCTTCGACAGGGGTAATCAGCCCCAGCATTTT
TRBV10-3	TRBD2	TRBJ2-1	CASSRGTSGDNEQFF	TGTGCCAGCAGTCGCGGGACTAGCGGGGACAATGAGCAGTTCTTC
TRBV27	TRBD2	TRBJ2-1	CASQEAGGIYNEQFF	TGTGCCTCCCAGGAAGCGGGAGGTATCTACAATGAGCAGTTCTTC
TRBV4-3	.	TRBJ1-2	CASSQRTDNYGYTF	TGCGCCAGCAGCCAACGGACAGATAACTATGGCTACACCTTC